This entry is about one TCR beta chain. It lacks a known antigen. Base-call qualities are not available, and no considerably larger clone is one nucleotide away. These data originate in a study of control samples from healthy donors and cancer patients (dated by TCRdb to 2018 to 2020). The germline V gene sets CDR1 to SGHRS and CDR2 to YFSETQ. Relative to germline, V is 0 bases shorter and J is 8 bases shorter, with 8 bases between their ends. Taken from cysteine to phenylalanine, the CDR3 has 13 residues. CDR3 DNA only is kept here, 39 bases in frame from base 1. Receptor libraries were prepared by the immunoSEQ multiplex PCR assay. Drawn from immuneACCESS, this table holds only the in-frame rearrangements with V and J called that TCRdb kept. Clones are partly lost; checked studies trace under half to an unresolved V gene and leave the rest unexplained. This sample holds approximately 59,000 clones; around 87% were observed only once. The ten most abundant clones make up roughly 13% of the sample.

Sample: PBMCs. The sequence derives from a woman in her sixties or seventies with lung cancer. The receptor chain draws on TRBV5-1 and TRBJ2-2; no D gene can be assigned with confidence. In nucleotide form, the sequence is TGCGCCAGCAGCTTGGGGTCGAGTGGGGAGCTGTTTTTT. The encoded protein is CASSLGSSGELFF.